Here is one T cell receptor beta chain with its context. The data were taken from a study of T-cell reconstitution after alpha-beta-depleted transplantation in children. Preparation of the TCRbeta library used unique molecular identifiers. TCRdb recomputed calls from the PCR reads with MiXCR, one row per CDR3 protein. The sample consists of 350,000 to 400,000 distinct CDR3 sequences, about an eighth of them appearing once. Germline V gene lookup returns CDR1 SGHRS and CDR2 YFSETQ. J was trimmed by 9 bases and V by 7 bases; bases with no gene match: 8. The CDR3 loop spans 13 amino acids. The material was PBMCs, obtained from the stem cell graft. The sequence was collected from a human donor who donated a stem cell graft to a child with Fanconi anemia. The chain recombines TRBV5-1 with TRBJ2-1; the match to TRBD1 covers 9 bases. The CDR3 loop is CASFHTGGVEQFF. CDR3 sequence (DNA): TGCGCCAGCTTTCACACAGGGGGCGTTGAGCAGTTCTTC.